These 22 T cell receptor beta chains were sequenced from one sample in a study of spatial heterogeneity in lung cancer. Each CDR3 protein gets one entry after TCRdb re-called the 5' RACE reads with MiXCR. The sample yields roughly 15,000 distinct CDR3 sequences, just under 6.5% seen once. Time point of the sample: blood at routine non-recurrence follow-up after resection. The input for sequencing was PBMCs, taken at follow-up. The receptors stem from a male donor with early-stage non-small cell lung cancer.

This clonotype was detected many times. The V call is TRBV28, the J call TRBJ1-2; TRBD1 matches at 7 bases. This CDR3 has 12 amino acids. Germline V gene sequence: CDR1 MDHEN, CDR2 SYDVKM. J was trimmed by 4 bases and V by 11 bases; bases with no gene match: 7. The CDR3 loop reads CAWRGRGYGYTF. In DNA form, the CDR3 reads TGTGCCTGGAGGGGGCGCGGCTATGGCTACACCTTC.

With regard to this clonotype: This clone may be a read error of a much larger clone one base away. V gene TRBV27 combines with J gene TRBJ1-6; 7 bases fit TRBD1. CDR3 length: 12 residues. CDR1 and CDR2 from the germline V gene are MNHEY and SMNVEV (reference sequence). V trimming: 5 bases; J trimming: 17 bases; junction bases outside the gene matches: 9. CDR3 region: CASSPRQGPFHF. In DNA form, the CDR3 reads TGTGCCAGCAGTCCTCGACAGGGCCCCTTCCACTTT.

The gene calls are TRBV7-9 and TRBJ1-1, with D possibly TRBD1 on 5 matching bases. This CDR3 region has 15 residues. In germline, CDR1 is SEHNR, CDR2 FQNEAQ (reference sequence). Trimming pared 1 base from V and 3 bases from J, leaving 12 bases between. The CDR3 region has the DNA TGTGCCAGCAGCTTAGGCCTGGGGCTGGACACTGAAGCTTTCTTT. Translated: CASSLGLGLDTEAFF.

This clonotype is medium-sized in the sample. J is TRBJ1-2 and V is TRBV28; maybe TRBD1 (5 bases). Deletions cut 8 bases from V and 4 bases from J, with 11 bases between. CDR3 length: 12 residues. In germline, CDR1 is MDHEN, CDR2 SYDVKM. This CDR3 is CASASDIYGYTF. The DNA of the CDR3 is TGTGCCAGCGCATCGGACATCTATGGCTACACCTTC.

This clonotype was counted ten times or more. CDR3 loop: CASSPGTGGLEQYF. The CDR3 DNA is TGTGCCAGCTCACCCGGGACAGGGGGCCTCGAGCAGTACTTC. The chain links TRBV18 to TRBJ2-7, with 12 bases identical to TRBD1. CDR3 length: 14 residues. Germline assignment: CDR1 KGHSH and CDR2 LQKENI. V dropped 3 bases and J dropped 6; count of bases not matched to a gene: 3.

This clonotype occurred many times. This chain's CDR3 is CASSVGTLHHEQYF. The CDR3, as DNA: TGTGCCAGCAGCGTAGGGACCCTCCACCACGAGCAGTACTTC. This chain joins TRBV9 and TRBJ2-7; D call uncertain. Germline values: CDR1 SGDLS, CDR2 YYNGEE. V was trimmed by 0 bases and J by 5 bases, leaving 12 bases between them. This CDR3 has 14 residues.

This clonotype has a count of ten or more. J is TRBJ2-3 and V is TRBV6-2 or TRBV6-3; D perhaps matches TRBD1 (6 bases). The CDR3 is 13 amino acids. Germline V gene lookup returns CDR1 MNHEY and CDR2 SVGEGT. V gave up 0 bases and J gave up 7 bases, with 8 bases separating them. DNA of the CDR3: TGTGCCAGCAGTTACTCCCAGGGGAATACGCAGTATTTT. Translation: CASSYSQGNTQYF.

V usage is TRBV5-4 and J usage is TRBJ2-7; 8 bases map to TRBD2. This CDR3 contains 14 residues. Germline loops: CDR1 SGHNT, CDR2 YYREEE (reference sequence). Trimming at V came to 4 bases and at J to 3 bases, leaving 6 bases not matched to a gene. The CDR3 DNA reads as TGTGCCAGCAGCCCGGGACTAGGAAACTACGAGCAGTACTTC. This gives the protein CASSPGLGNYEQYF.

This clonotype was observed a few times. The V call is TRBV10-3, the J call TRBJ1-1, with unresolved D. Trimming shortened V by 0 bases and J by 1 base, and 9 bases separated the two germline ends. The CDR3 totals 15 residues. From germline, CDR1 is ENHRY and CDR2 SYGVKD. CDR3 bases: TGTGCCATCAGTGAGTCAGGCACTACGAACACTGAAGCTTTCTTT. Protein: CAISESGTTNTEAFF.

This clonotype was observed many times. V and J are TRBV20-1 and TRBJ1-2, with a tentative D call TRBD1 (5 bases). The CDR3 has 13 residues. V dropped 5 bases and J dropped 2 bases, with 12 bases sitting between them. Germline CDR1 and CDR2: DFQATT and SNEGSKA (reference sequence). CDR3 nucleotides: TGCAGTGCTGGAGTGGGGGGGAACTATGGCTACACCTTC. Translating it yields CSAGVGGNYGYTF.

V is TRBV6-5 and J is TRBJ2-1; 7 nucleotides agree with TRBD2. Germline-derived CDR1 and CDR2 are MNHEY and SVGAGI. The length of the CDR3 is 13 residues. V lost 7 bases to trimming and J lost 8 bases; unmatched junction nucleotides: 8. CDR3 loop: CASNPRGSDEQFF. In DNA, the CDR3 is TGTGCCAGCAACCCTCGCGGGAGCGATGAGCAGTTCTTC.

This clonotype was detected ten times or more. The rearrangement joins TRBV4-1 to TRBJ2-1, with 8 positions matching TRBD2. Looked up from germline, CDR1 is MGHRA and CDR2 is YSYEKL. The CDR3 length is 16 residues. V was pared by 3 bases and J by 0 bases, with 4 bases of the junction left unmatched. DNA of the CDR3: TGCGCCAGCAGCCATCAAAGCGGGAGCTCCTACAATGAGCAGTTCTTC. Its protein product is CASSHQSGSSYNEQFF.

This clonotype was found many times. This chain links TRBV6-2 or TRBV6-3 with TRBJ2-2, with D hard to call. V was pared by 8 bases and J by 0 bases, with 4 bases between. CDR1 and CDR2 from the germline V gene are MNHEY and SVGEGT. The CDR3 covers 12 residues. In DNA, the CDR3 is TGTGCCAGCCGGGCGAACACCGGGGAGCTGTTTTTT. It is translated as CASRANTGELFF.

This clonotype is classed as medium-sized. The V gene is TRBV12-3 or TRBV12-4, the J gene TRBJ2-1; D is ambiguous. There are 11 residues in the CDR3. Trimming left V 5 bases short and J 9 bases short, with 8 bases between. CDR3 sequence: CASSARGEQFF. In DNA, the CDR3 is TGTGCCAGCAGTGCCCGCGGTGAGCAGTTCTTC.

This clonotype was seen at least ten times. The V gene is TRBV7-9, the J gene TRBJ2-6, with D maybe TRBD2 (7 bases). CDR3 size: 18 residues. Germline CDR1 reads SEHNR; CDR2 reads FQNEAQ (reference sequence). Between the trimmed V and J ends, which lost 2 bases and 2 bases, there was a span of 16 bases. Written as DNA, the CDR3 is TGTGCCAGCAGCTTATGGGGGGGCCGCGATCCTGGGGCCAACGTCCTGACTTTC. Translating it yields CASSLWGGRDPGANVLTF. The full variable domain, rest sourced from reference TRBV7-9 and TRBJ2-6, is DTGVSQNPRHKITKRGQNVTFRCDPISEHNRLYWYRQTLGQGPEFLTYFQNEAQLEKSRLLSDRFSAERPKGSFSTLEIQRTEQGDSAMYLCASSLWGGRDPGANVLTFGAGSRLTVL.

In its sample, this clonotype was seen many times. The V call is TRBV20-1, the J call TRBJ1-2; 7 bases are a match to TRBD1. With 2 bases clipped from V and 3 bases from J, the junction kept 9 bases outside the gene matches. Germline assignment: CDR1 DFQATT and CDR2 SNEGSKA (reference sequence). The CDR3 sequence is 15 residues long. The DNA for the CDR3 is TGCAGTGCTAGATGGGCAATGACAGGGCACTATGGCTACACCTTC. It yields the protein CSARWAMTGHYGYTF.

Relative to its sample, this clonotype is medium-sized. This chain connects TRBV6-1 to TRBJ2-1, with 8 bases that match TRBD2. Germline V lookup: CDR1 MNHNS, CDR2 SASEGT. The CDR3 loop spans 14 amino acids. The V and J ends lost 7 bases and 8 bases, in that order; junction bases with no gene match: 10. Here the CDR3 DNA reads TGTGCCAGCACCGTGGGAGGGCGGGGGGATGAGCAGTTCTTC. Protein: CASTVGGRGDEQFF.

Many counts were recorded for this clonotype. Here the CDR3 DNA reads TGTGCCAGCAGCCTCATGGCGGGAGCCGCCTACGAGCAGTACTTC. Translating it yields CASSLMAGAAYEQYF. The chain couples TRBV7-2 to TRBJ2-7, with 7 bases matching TRBD2. The CDR3 extends over 15 amino acids. Trimming removed 5 bases from V and 2 bases from J; junction bases left unmatched: 9. Germline-derived CDR1 and CDR2 are SGHTA and FQGNSA.

Turning to this clonotype: Since a much larger clone is just one base distant, this may be a read error. J is TRBJ1-2 and V is TRBV6-5, with 12 nucleotides matching TRBD1. Trimming cost V 6 bases and J 7 bases; bases outside gene matches: 12. Germline V gives CDR1 MNHEY, CDR2 SVGAGI. The CDR3 loop spans 16 amino acids. This CDR3 is CASRIHGTGGAGGYTF. The DNA of the CDR3 is TGTGCCAGCAGAATCCACGGGACAGGGGGCGCGGGTGGCTACACCTTC.

The sample holds many counts of this clonotype. The rearrangement joins TRBV11-2 to TRBJ2-3; 9 nucleotides line up with TRBD2. The CDR3 loop spans 16 amino acids. Trimming took 4 bases from V and 0 from J; bases not matched to a gene: 5. Germline V CDR1 and CDR2: SGHAT, FQNNGV. CDR3 region: CASSSPTSGSTDTQYF. In nucleotides, the CDR3 is TGTGCCAGCAGCTCACCGACTAGCGGAAGCACAGATACGCAGTATTTT.

This clonotype was counted at least ten times. The chain couples TRBV18 to TRBJ2-3, with unresolved D. Germline-derived CDR1 and CDR2 are KGHSH and LQKENI. V gave up 6 bases and J gave up 4 bases, with 11 bases separating them. The CDR3 runs to 13 residues. The CDR3 coding sequence is TGTGCCAGCTCCCAAGGGTTAGCAGATACGCAGTATTTT. Translating gives CASSQGLADTQYF.

This clonotype was found many times. V is TRBV7-2 and J is TRBJ1-5; D is unresolved. The V end lost 4 bases, the J end lost 6 bases, and 10 bases lay between the germline ends. From germline, CDR1 is SGHTA and CDR2 FQGNSA. This CDR3 contains 13 residues. Here the CDR3 reads CASSSRVGQPQHF. The CDR3 nucleotides read TGTGCCAGCAGCTCCCGGGTGGGTCAGCCCCAGCATTTT.